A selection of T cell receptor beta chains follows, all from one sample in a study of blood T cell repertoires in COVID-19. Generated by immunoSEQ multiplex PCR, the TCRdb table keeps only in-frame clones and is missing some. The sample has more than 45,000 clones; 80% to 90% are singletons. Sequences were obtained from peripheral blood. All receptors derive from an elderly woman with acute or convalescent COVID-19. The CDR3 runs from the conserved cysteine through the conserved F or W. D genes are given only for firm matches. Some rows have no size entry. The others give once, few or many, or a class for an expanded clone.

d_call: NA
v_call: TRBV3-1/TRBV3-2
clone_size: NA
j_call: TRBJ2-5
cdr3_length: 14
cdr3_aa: CATQWGSGGETQYF
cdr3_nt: TGTGCCACCCAATGGGGAAGCGGTGGAGAGACCCAGTACTTC

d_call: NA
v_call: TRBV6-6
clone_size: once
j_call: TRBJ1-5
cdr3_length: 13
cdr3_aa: CASRTLGNQPQHF
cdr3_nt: TGTGCCAGCAGAACTTTAGGCAATCAGCCCCAGCATTTT

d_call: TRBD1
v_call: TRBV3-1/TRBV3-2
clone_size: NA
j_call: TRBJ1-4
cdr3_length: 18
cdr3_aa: CASSQTMTTGTGNEKLFF
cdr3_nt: TGTGCCAGCAGCCAAACCATGACAACCGGGACAGGGAATGAAAAACTGTTTTTT

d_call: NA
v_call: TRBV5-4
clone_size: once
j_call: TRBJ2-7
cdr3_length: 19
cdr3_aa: CASSPHLGVTGLRTYEQYF
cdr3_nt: TGTGCCAGCAGCCCGCACCTTGGAGTGACAGGCTTACGAACCTACGAGCAGTACTTC

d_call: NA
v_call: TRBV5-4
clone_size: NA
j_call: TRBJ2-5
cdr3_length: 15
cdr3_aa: CASSHSRGAQETQYF
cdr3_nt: TGTGCCAGCAGCCATAGCAGGGGGGCCCAAGAGACCCAGTACTTC

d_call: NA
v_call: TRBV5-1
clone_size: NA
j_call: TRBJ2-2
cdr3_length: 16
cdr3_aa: CASSLYEALNTGELFF
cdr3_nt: TGCGCCAGCAGCTTGTACGAAGCTTTGAACACCGGGGAGCTGTTTTTT

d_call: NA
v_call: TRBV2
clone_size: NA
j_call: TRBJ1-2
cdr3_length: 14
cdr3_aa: CASSEALGGMAGTF
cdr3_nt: TGTGCCAGCAGTGAAGCGCTAGGGGGTATGGCGGGCACCTTC

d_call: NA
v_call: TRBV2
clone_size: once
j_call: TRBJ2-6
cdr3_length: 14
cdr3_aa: CASSGGSGANVLTF
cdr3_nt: TGTGCCAGCAGTGGAGGGTCCGGGGCCAACGTCCTGACTTTC

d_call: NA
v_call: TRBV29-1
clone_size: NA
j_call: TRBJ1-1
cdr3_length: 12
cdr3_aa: CSGNRETTEAFF
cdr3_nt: TGCAGCGGGAACAGGGAGACCACTGAAGCTTTCTTT

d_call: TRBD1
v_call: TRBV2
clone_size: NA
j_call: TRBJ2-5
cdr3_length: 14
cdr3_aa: CASRPDRVQETQYF
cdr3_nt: TGTGCCAGCAGGCCGGACAGGGTGCAAGAGACCCAGTACTTC

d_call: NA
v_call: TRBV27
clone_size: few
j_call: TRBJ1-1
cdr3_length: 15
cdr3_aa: CASRHPRGGDTEAFF
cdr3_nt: TGTGCCAGCAGACATCCTAGGGGAGGGGACACTGAAGCTTTCTTT

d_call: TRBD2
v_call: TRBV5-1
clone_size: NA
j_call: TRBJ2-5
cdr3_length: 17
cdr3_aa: CASSFLALTSGGETQYF
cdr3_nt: TGCGCCAGCAGCTTCCTAGCGCTGACTAGCGGGGGGGAGACCCAGTACTTC

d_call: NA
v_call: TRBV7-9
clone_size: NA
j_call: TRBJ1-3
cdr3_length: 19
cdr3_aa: CASSRTLRGAGNSGNTIYF
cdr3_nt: TGTGCCAGCAGCCGAACCCTCCGTGGGGCAGGGAACTCTGGAAACACCATATATTTT

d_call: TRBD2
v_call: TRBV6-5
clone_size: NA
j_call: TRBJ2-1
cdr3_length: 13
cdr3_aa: CASRSGGLKEQFF
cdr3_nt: TGTGCCAGCAGATCGGGGGGGCTTAAAGAGCAGTTCTTC

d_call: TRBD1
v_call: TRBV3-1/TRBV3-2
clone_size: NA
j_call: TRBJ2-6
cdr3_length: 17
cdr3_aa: CASSPQGAFSGANVLTF
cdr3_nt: TGTGCCAGCAGTCCACAGGGGGCCTTCTCTGGGGCCAACGTCCTGACTTTC

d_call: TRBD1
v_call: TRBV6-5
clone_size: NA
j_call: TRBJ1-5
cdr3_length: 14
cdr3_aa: CASRDSFLNQPQHF
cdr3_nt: TGTGCCAGCCGGGACAGCTTTCTCAATCAGCCCCAGCATTTT

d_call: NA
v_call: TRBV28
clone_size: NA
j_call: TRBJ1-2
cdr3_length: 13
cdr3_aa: CASSLQVFSGYTF
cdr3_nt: TGTGCCAGCAGTTTACAGGTTTTCTCTGGCTACACCTTC

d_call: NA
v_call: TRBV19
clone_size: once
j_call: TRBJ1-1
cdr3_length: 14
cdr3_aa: CASSPSGNPLEAFF
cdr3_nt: TGTGCCAGTAGTCCCTCCGGGAACCCACTTGAAGCTTTCTTT

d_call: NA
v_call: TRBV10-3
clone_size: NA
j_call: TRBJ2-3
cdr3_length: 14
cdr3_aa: CAISESGLTDTQYF
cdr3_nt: TGTGCCATCAGTGAGTCGGGCCTCACAGATACGCAGTATTTT

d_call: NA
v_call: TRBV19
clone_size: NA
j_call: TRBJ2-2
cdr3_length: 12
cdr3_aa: CASSIAAGELFF
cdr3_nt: TGTGCCAGTAGTATTGCAGCGGGGGAGCTGTTTTTT

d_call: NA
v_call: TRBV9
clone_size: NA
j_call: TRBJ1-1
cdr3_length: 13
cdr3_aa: CASSEIEDTEAFF
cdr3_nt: TGTGCCAGCAGCGAAATAGAGGACACTGAAGCTTTCTTT

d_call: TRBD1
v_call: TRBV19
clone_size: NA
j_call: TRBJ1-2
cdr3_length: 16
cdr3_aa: CASSVPNGQGPLGYTF
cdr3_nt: TGTGCCAGTAGTGTTCCTAACGGACAGGGACCTCTTGGCTACACCTTC

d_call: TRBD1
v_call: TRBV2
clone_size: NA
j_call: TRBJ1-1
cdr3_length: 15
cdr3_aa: CASSEPPGQGTEAFF
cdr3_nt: TGTGCCAGCAGTGAACCTCCGGGACAGGGAACTGAAGCTTTCTTT

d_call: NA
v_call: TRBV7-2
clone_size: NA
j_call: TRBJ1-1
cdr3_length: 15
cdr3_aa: CASSSGSWGNTEAFF
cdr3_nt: TGTGCCAGCAGCTCGGGGTCGTGGGGGAACACTGAAGCTTTCTTT

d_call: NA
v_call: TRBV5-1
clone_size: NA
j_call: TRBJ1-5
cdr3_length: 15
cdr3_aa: CASSLESGRNQPQHF
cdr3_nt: TGCGCCAGCAGCTTGGAATCGGGTAGAAATCAGCCCCAGCATTTT